This TCR beta chain was sequenced during a study of blood T cell repertoires in COVID-19. Study background: Sites in the United States, Italy and Spain provided acute and convalescent COVID-19 samples. T cells, B-cell-depleted T cells, or PBMCs supplied cDNA or gDNA.

Authors' methods: Reference gene primer amplification gave estimated nucleated cell counts. Repertoires were generated with immunoSEQ multiplex PCR, while TCRdb's copy carries only in-frame clones and drops some. V, J and clone size derive from that table, while D and trimming were established from the DNA sequence. This sample yields approximately 210,000 clones, of which about 88% are seen a single time; roughly 5.6% belongs to the top ten. Trimming left V 7 bases short and J 7 bases short, with 8 bases between. CDR1 MNHNY and CDR2 SVGAGI come from the germline V gene (reference sequence). The CDR3 has 12 residues.

V and J are TRBV6-6 and TRBJ1-6; D not resolved. Sequenced input: peripheral blood. The source is a woman aged 40 to 50 who had recovered from COVID-19. CDR3 in amino acids: CASTLENSPLHF. CDR3 in DNA: TGTGCCAGCACTTTAGAGAATTCACCCCTCCACTTT.